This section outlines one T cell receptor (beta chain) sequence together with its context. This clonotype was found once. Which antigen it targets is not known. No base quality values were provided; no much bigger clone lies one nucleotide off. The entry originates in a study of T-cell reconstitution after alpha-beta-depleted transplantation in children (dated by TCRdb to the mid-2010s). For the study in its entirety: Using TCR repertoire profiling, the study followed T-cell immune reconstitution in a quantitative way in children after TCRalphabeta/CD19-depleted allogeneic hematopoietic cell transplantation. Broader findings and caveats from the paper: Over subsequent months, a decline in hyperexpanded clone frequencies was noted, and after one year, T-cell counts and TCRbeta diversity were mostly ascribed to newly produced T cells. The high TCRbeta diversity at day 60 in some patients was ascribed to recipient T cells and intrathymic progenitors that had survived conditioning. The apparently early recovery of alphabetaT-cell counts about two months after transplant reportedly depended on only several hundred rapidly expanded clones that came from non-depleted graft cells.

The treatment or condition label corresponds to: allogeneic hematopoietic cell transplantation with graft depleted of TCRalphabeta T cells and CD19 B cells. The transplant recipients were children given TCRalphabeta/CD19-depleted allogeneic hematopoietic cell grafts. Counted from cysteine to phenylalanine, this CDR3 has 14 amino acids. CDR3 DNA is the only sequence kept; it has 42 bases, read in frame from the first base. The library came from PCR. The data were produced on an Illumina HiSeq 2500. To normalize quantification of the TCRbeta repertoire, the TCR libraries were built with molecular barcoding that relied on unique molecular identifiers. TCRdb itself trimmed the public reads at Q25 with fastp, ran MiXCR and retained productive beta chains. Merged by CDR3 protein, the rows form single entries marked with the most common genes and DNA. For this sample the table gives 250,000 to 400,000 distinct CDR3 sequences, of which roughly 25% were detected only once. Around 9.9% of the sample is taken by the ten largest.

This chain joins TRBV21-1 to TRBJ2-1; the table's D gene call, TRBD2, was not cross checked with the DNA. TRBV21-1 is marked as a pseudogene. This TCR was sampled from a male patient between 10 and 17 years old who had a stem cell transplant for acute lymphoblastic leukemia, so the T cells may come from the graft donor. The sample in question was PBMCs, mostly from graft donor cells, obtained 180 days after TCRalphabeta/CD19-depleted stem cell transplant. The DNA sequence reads TGTGCCAGAATAAGCGGGAGTGGCCACAATGAGCAGTTCTTC. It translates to CARISGSGHNEQFF.